Given below is one TCR beta chain in context. These data belong to a study of blood T cell repertoires in COVID-19. Sequencing used immunoSEQ multiplex PCR; TCRdb keeps in-frame clones, though not all of them. The sample contains 150,000 or so clones, almost 85% of which appear only once. The germline V gene has CDR1 MDHEN and CDR2 SYDVKM. With 4 bases removed from V and 7 bases from J, the gap between germline ends came to 22 bases. The CDR3 extends over 16 amino acids. The source is a man aged 40-50 years who had recovered from COVID-19. The sequencing sample was made of peripheral blood. V usage is TRBV28 and J usage is TRBJ2-5; tentatively, D is TRBD2 (7 bases). The CDR3 DNA reads TGTGCCAGCAGTTCAATCCAGGGGCCGGGGAGGGGGACCCAGTACTTC. This codes for CASSSIQGPGRGTQYF. Variable domain in full (rest from reference TRBV28 and TRBJ2-5): DVKVTQSSRYLVKRTGEKVFLECVQDMDHENMFWYRQDPGLGLRLIYFSYDVKMKEKGDIPEGYSVSREKKERFSLILESASTNQTSMYLCASSSIQGPGRGTQYFGPGTRLLVL.